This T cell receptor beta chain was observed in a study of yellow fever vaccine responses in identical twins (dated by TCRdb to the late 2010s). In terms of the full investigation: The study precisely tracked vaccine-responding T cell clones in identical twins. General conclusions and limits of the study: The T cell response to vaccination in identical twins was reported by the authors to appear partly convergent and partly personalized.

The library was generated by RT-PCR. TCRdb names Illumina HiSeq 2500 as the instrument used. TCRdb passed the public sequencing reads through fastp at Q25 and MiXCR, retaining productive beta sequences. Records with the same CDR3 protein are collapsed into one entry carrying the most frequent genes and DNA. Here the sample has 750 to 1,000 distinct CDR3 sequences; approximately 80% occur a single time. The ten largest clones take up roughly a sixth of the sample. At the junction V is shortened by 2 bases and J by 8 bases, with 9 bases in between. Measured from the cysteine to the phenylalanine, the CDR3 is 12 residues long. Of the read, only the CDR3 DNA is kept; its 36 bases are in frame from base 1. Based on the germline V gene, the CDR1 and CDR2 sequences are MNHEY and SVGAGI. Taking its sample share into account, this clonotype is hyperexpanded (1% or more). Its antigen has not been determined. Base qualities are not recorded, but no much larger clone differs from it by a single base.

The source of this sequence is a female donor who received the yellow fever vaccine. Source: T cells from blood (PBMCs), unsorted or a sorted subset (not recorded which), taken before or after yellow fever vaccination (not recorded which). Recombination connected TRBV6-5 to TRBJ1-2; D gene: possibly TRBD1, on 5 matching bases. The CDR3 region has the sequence CASSYGGEGYTF. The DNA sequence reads TGTGCCAGCAGTTACGGGGGGGAAGGCTACACCTTC.